Included here is one T cell receptor (beta chain) sequence, with context. As yet, its antigen is unknown. It was with 60 Vbeta and 13 Jbeta primers that the PCR ran. Authors' processing steps: Later work found approximately 80 million unique TCR beta chains, with roughly 11 million shared. Sequencing was performed with immunoSEQ multiplex PCR; in TCRdb, only in-frame clones are kept and a portion is missing. From that table come the V and J calls and clone size; the DNA was used to work out D and trimming. The sample has tens of thousands of clones; about 66% are singletons. This sample was included in a study of cytomegalovirus exposure and HLA in healthy donors. Study results and limitations: Earlier findings revealed that most TCR beta V segments proved productive either about 90% or about 30% of the time. Later on, an analysis tied around 17,000 TCR beta sequences to HLA alleles at 0.05 false discovery rate.

CDR1 and CDR2 from the germline V gene are MNHNS and SASEGT. CDR3 length: 15 amino acids. J lost 2 bases, V lost 10 bases, and 10 bases had no gene match. The chain combines TRBV6-1 with TRBJ1-4; the match to TRBD1 covers 7 bases. The specimen was PBMCs. The origin of this receptor is a boy younger than 18 in good health and CMV-seropositive. CDR3 in amino acids: CATKTGHSTNEKLFF. In DNA, the CDR3 is TGTGCCACAAAGACAGGGCATTCTACTAATGAAAAACTGTTTTTT.